These 22 T cell receptor beta chains originate from one sample sequenced in a study of blood T cells in healthy people across ages. The authors ran a second PCR of 7 to 11 cycles using a sample-barcoded 5' primer and a J-beta primer mix. TCRdb re-analysed the 5' RACE reads in MiXCR, keeping a single row per CDR3 protein. The sample includes some 1.5 million distinct CDR3 sequences, around 40% of them seen just once. Sequenced input: blood. The origin of the receptors is a woman aged 18-29 years in good health.

V is TRBV6-2 or TRBV6-3 and J is TRBJ2-4; D remains ambiguous. This CDR3 has 13 residues. Germline CDR1 MNHEY, CDR2 SVGEGT. Trimming shortened V by 0 bases and J by 9 bases, and 9 bases separated the two germline ends. The CDR3 is CASSYSETGIQYF. CDR3 DNA sequence: TGTGCCAGCAGTTACTCCGAGACGGGCATTCAGTACTTC.

V is TRBV29-1 and J is TRBJ2-2; D not resolved. The CDR3 loop spans 10 amino acids. V was pared by 4 bases and J by 8 bases, with 5 bases between. CDR1 and CDR2 (germline): SQVTM, ANQGSEA. The CDR3 DNA follows: TGCAGCGTTGCGGTGGGGGAGCTGTTTTTT. It is translated as CSVAVGELFF.

The table lists this clonotype with many counts. V and J are TRBV20-1 and TRBJ2-3; 9 nucleotides match TRBD2. The CDR3 runs to 16 residues. V was pared by 0 bases and J by 3 bases, with 7 bases of the junction left unmatched. Looked up from germline, CDR1 is DFQATT and CDR2 is SNEGSKA (reference sequence). CDR3 DNA: TGCAGTGCTAGAGATGTAGCTAGCGGGGAGACAGATACGCAGTATTTT. Translated: CSARDVASGETDTQYF.

V usage is TRBV29-1 and J usage is TRBJ1-2, with 8 bases identical to TRBD1. CDR3 length: 11 amino acids. The V and J ends lost 7 bases and 7 bases, in that order; junction bases with no gene match: 5. CDR1 is SQVTM, CDR2 ANQGSEA, per germline. CDR3: CSGRQGFGYTF. For the CDR3, the DNA is TGCAGCGGCCGACAGGGGTTTGGCTACACCTTC.

The gene calls are TRBV2 and TRBJ2-7; D remains unclear. The length of the CDR3 is 14 residues. Trimming shortened V by 6 bases and J by 2 bases, and 14 bases separated the two germline ends. Germline-derived CDR1 and CDR2 are SNHLY and FYNNEI. CDR3 residues: CASSPLKGTYEQYF. CDR3 coding DNA: TGTGCCAGCAGCCCTCTGAAGGGAACCTACGAGCAGTACTTC.

This clonotype was recorded a few times. The chain combines TRBV12-3 or TRBV12-4 with TRBJ1-4, with D hard to call. The CDR3 runs to 15 residues. The ends were cut back, 10 bases at V and 1 base at J, with 16 bases in the middle. CDR3 region: CAILTRALTNEKLFF. DNA of the CDR3: TGTGCCATCCTTACGAGGGCCTTAACTAATGAAAAACTGTTTTTT.

This rearrangement joins TRBV29-1 to TRBJ1-2; TRBD1 might be the D (6 bases). CDR3 length: 14 amino acids. Trimming left V 5 bases short and J 1 base short, with 14 bases between. Looked up from germline, CDR1 is SQVTM and CDR2 is ANQGSEA. Here the CDR3 reads CSVHQGFGNYGYTF. CDR3 nucleotide sequence: TGCAGCGTTCATCAGGGGTTCGGTAACTATGGCTACACCTTC. The variable domain in full, with the rest retrieved from reference TRBV29-1 and TRBJ1-2, is SAVISQKPSRDICQRGTSLTIQCQVDSQVTMMFWYRQQPGQSLTLIATANQGSEATYESGFVIDKFPISRPNLTFSTLTVSNMSPEDSSIYLCSVHQGFGNYGYTFGSGTRLTVV.

CDR3 sequence: CASRPGSPYNEQFF. The CDR3 DNA reads TGTGCCAGCAGGCCCGGGAGCCCCTACAATGAGCAGTTCTTC. The chain recombines TRBV25-1 with TRBJ2-1; possible D gene TRBD2, 6 bases. CDR1 and CDR2 from the germline V gene are MGHDK and SYGVNS. The CDR3 extends over 14 amino acids. V was trimmed by 6 bases and J by 2 bases, leaving 11 bases between them.

The chain has TRBV6-5 and TRBJ2-7; 8 nucleotides align to TRBD1. The CDR3 consists of 15 residues. Germline assignment: CDR1 MNHEY and CDR2 SVGAGI. The V and J ends lost 3 bases and 2 bases, in that order; junction bases with no gene match: 6. The CDR3 is CASSYGTGVPYEQYF. The CDR3 DNA follows: TGTGCCAGCAGTTATGGGACAGGCGTCCCCTACGAGCAGTACTTC.

The chain combines TRBV30 with TRBJ1-1; D gene ambiguous. The CDR3 extends over 12 amino acids. Deletions cut 2 bases from V and 5 bases from J, with 9 bases between. Germline assignment: CDR1 GTSNPN and CDR2 SVGIG (reference sequence). The chain's CDR3 is CAWSITGTEAFF. In DNA form, the CDR3 reads TGTGCCTGGAGTATAACCGGGACTGAAGCTTTCTTT. The full variable domain, in which reference TRBV30 and TRBJ1-1 provide the parts outside the CDR3, is SQTIHQWPATLVQPVGSPLSLECTVEGTSNPNLYWYRQAAGRGLQLLFYSVGIGQISSEVPQNLSASRPQDRQFILSSKKLLLSDSGFYLCAWSITGTEAFFGQGTRLTVV.

This sequence joins TRBV6-6 and TRBJ2-5; 7 bases are a match to TRBD2. The ends lost 6 bases at V and 2 bases at J; junction bases unmatched: 9. The CDR3 sequence is 15 residues long. Germline V gene lookup returns CDR1 MNHNY and CDR2 SVGAGI (reference sequence). The CDR3 DNA reads as TGTGCCAGCAGCCCGACTAGCAGTGCACAAGAGACCCAGTACTTC. It specifies CASSPTSSAQETQYF.

This clonotype was seen only a few times. The chain recombines TRBV24-1 with TRBJ2-5; 11 bases align to TRBD2. CDR1 and CDR2 from the germline V gene are KGHDR and SFDVKD. Trimming took 0 bases from V and 11 from J; bases not matched to a gene: 16. This CDR3 region has 18 residues. Here the CDR3 reads CATSDLHGTSGHYNEQYF. The CDR3 DNA follows: TGTGCCACCAGTGATTTGCATGGGACTAGCGGACACTACAATGAGCAGTACTTC.

The chain uses TRBV20-1 and TRBJ2-7; 8 bases are shared with TRBD2. The CDR3 extends over 15 amino acids. CDR1 is DFQATT, CDR2 SNEGSKA, per germline (reference sequence). V was pared by 3 bases and J by 5 bases, with 12 bases of the junction left unmatched. This chain's CDR3 is CSARPLTSVANEQYF. The CDR3 nucleotides are TGCAGTGCTAGGCCTTTGACTAGCGTGGCCAACGAGCAGTACTTC.

This clonotype has ten or more counts. The chain recombines TRBV7-2 with TRBJ2-7; D is ambiguous. Germline CDR1 reads SGHTA; CDR2 reads FQGNSA. The length of the CDR3 is 15 residues. V lost 1 base and J 0 bases, leaving 10 bases between the germline ends. The chain's CDR3 is CASSLVPESSYEQYF. The CDR3 DNA follows: TGTGCCAGCAGCTTAGTTCCGGAGAGCTCCTACGAGCAGTACTTC. Using reference TRBV7-2 and TRBJ2-7 for the parts outside the CDR3, the full variable domain is GAGVSQSPSNKVTEKGKDVELRCDPISGHTALYWYRQSLGQGLEFLIYFQGNSAPDKSGLPSDRFSAERTGGSVSTLTIQRTQQEDSAVYLCASSLVPESSYEQYFGPGTRLTVT.

J is TRBJ1-2 and V is TRBV25-1; maybe TRBD1 (6 bases). The CDR3 runs 16 residues. The V end lost 0 bases, the J end lost 3 bases, and 14 bases lay between the germline ends. Germline values: CDR1 MGHDK, CDR2 SYGVNS. For the CDR3, the DNA is TGTGCCAGCAGTGAATATCCAGCAGGGGCCCACTATGGCTACACCTTC. The encoded protein is CASSEYPAGAHYGYTF.

J is TRBJ2-3 and V is TRBV6-2 or TRBV6-3; 8 bases align to TRBD1. Trimming took 7 bases from V and 2 from J; bases not matched to a gene: 8. CDR1 and CDR2 from the germline V gene are MNHEY and SVGEGT. This CDR3 is 15 amino acids long. The CDR3 sequence is CASKIQGVYTDTQYF. Here the CDR3 DNA reads TGTGCCAGCAAGATACAGGGGGTGTACACAGATACGCAGTATTTT.

This clonotype was seen only a few times. The V call is TRBV20-1, the J call TRBJ2-4, with TRBD2 as a possible D gene (6 bases). Trimming took off 1 base at V and 0 bases at J, with 28 bases between the two ends. This CDR3 is built from 21 residues. Germline lookup yields CDR1 DFQATT and CDR2 SNEGSKA (reference sequence). Here the CDR3 DNA reads TGCAGTGCTAGAGCCCCTTTAATGGGGGGTGAAGGAAGAATAGCCAAAAACATTCAGTACTTC. Translated, it gives CSARAPLMGGEGRIAKNIQYF.

This chain connects TRBV6-5 to TRBJ1-3; D ambiguous. This CDR3 has 15 amino acids. From germline, CDR1 is MNHEY and CDR2 SVGAGI. With 2 bases removed from V and 0 bases from J, the gap between germline ends came to 8 bases. For the CDR3, the DNA is TGTGCCAGCAGTTACGTTGCCGACTCTGGAAACACCATATATTTT. The encoded protein is CASSYVADSGNTIYF.

J is TRBJ2-5 and V is TRBV28; D is tentatively TRBD1 or TRBD2 (6 bases each). Germline assignment: CDR1 MDHEN and CDR2 SYDVKM. This CDR3 comprises 15 residues. V lost 5 bases and J lost 4, with 17 bases in between. CDR3 sequence (DNA): TGTGCCAGCAGTCGCCCGGGGGCAGGCACAGAGACCCAGTACTTC. Amino acid sequence: CASSRPGAGTETQYF. Drawing the rest from reference TRBV28 and TRBJ2-5, the complete variable domain is DVKVTQSSRYLVKRTGEKVFLECVQDMDHENMFWYRQDPGLGLRLIYFSYDVKMKEKGDIPEGYSVSREKKERFSLILESASTNQTSMYLCASSRPGAGTETQYFGPGTRLLVL.

The chain couples TRBV9 to TRBJ1-1; 9 bases fit TRBD1. After removal of 4 bases from V and 5 bases from J, the junction contained 9 bases not matched to a gene. This CDR3 region has 15 residues. Germline loops: CDR1 SGDLS, CDR2 YYNGEE. The CDR3 loop reads CASSPGQGRWTEAFF. The CDR3 coding sequence is TGTGCCAGCAGCCCGGGACAGGGAAGGTGGACTGAAGCTTTCTTT.

This clonotype was detected only a few times. The chain is built from TRBV29-1 and TRBJ2-1, with 7 bases aligning to TRBD2. This CDR3 is built from 13 residues. Germline V lookup: CDR1 SQVTM, CDR2 ANQGSEA. V lost 4 bases to trimming and J lost 9 bases; unmatched junction nucleotides: 9. CDR3 DNA sequence: TGCAGCGTTGCGGGACTACTTTCTGTTGAGCAGTTCTTC. Amino acids: CSVAGLLSVEQFF.

V and J are TRBV7-2 and TRBJ2-7; D gene ambiguous. Germline-derived CDR1 and CDR2 are SGHTA and FQGNSA. This CDR3 is 11 amino acids long. V lost 3 bases to trimming and J lost 8 bases, with 8 bases between them. CDR3 amino acids: CASSFEVKQYF. The CDR3 DNA sequence: TGTGCCAGCAGCTTCGAAGTGAAGCAGTACTTC.